This record covers a single TCR beta chain. The source of the sample is a study of blood T cell repertoires in COVID-19. Across the whole study: PBMCs, B-cell-depleted T cells, or T cells provided the cDNA or gDNA that made up the material.

Per the original data handling: Amplification with reference gene primers provided the estimates of nucleated cell counts. Clones were sequenced by immunoSEQ multiplex PCR, and TCRdb holds only the in-frame ones, with some missing. V, J and clone size were drawn from that table, and D and trimming were deduced from the DNA. The profile shows 170,000 or so clones, over 90% of them singletons. The trim removed 10 bases at V and 3 bases at J, leaving 8 bases unmatched. The CDR3 is 13 amino acids. Germline loops: CDR1 SEHNR, CDR2 FQNEAQ (reference sequence). The sample consisted of peripheral blood. The V and J genes are TRBV7-9 and TRBJ2-5, with TRBD1 identical over 7 bases. The TCR was taken from a man aged 50 to 59 with acute or convalescent COVID-19. Written as DNA, the CDR3 is TGTGCCACCATTCGACAGGGCGAAGAGACCCAGTACTTC. Translated, it gives CATIRQGEETQYF.